This TCR beta chain was sequenced in a study of blood T cell repertoires in COVID-19. Study overall: The United States, Italy and Spain supplied acute and convalescent COVID-19 samples. Sources were T cells, B-cell-depleted T cells, or PBMCs; the material itself was cDNA or gDNA.

A Seattle source enrolled patients during active infection and followed them longitudinally. This CDR3 is 16 amino acids long. V lost 3 bases to trimming and J lost 4 bases; unmatched junction nucleotides: 8. Germline CDR1 reads LNHNV; CDR2 reads YYDKDF (reference sequence). In the source study's methods: Nucleated cell counts were estimated from reference gene primer amplification. Clones were sequenced by immunoSEQ multiplex PCR, and TCRdb holds only the in-frame ones, with some missing. V, J and clone size are taken as reported in that table, and D and trimming were inferred from the DNA itself. The sample includes over 100,000 clones, 85% to 90% of them seen just once.

This TCR was sampled from a man in his 60s with COVID-19, enrolled during active disease. The rearrangement uses TRBV15 and TRBJ2-3; 9 bases fit TRBD2. The sequencing sample was made of peripheral blood. CDR3 loop: CATSSPAGGRADTQYF. The CDR3 region has the DNA TGTGCCACCAGCAGTCCCGCGGGGGGGCGGGCAGATACGCAGTATTTT. The entire variable domain, with the rest obtained from reference TRBV15 and TRBJ2-3, is as follows: DAMVIQNPRYQVTQFGKPVTLSCSQTLNHNVMYWYQQKSSQAPKLLFHYYDKDFNNEADTPDNFQSRRPNTSFCFLDIRSPGLGDTAMYLCATSSPAGGRADTQYFGPGTRLTVL.